This TCR beta chain derives from a study of T cell clonotyping in hematopoietic cell transplantation (dated by TCRdb to the early 2020s). About the full investigation: A total of 135 blood samples were collected in the study from roughly 33 consecutive transplant recipients and their related donors. Recruitment of patients was conducted between 2015 and 2017, and follow-up was continued until September 2020 or death. General conclusions and limits of the study: Just a small fraction of recipient repertoires overlapped with donor repertoires, and more than 97% appeared de novo at the given depth. Sample size was limited, and cells were not sorted, so CD4 and CD8 repertoire contributions could not be separated. Donor and pretransplant recipient Inverse Simpson Index values predicted broader posttransplant TCR repertoire diversity. After transplant, TCR diversity in recipients dropped, and pathologically expanded clonotypes climbed progressively between day 30 and day 180.

With the immunoSEQ assay, which is a bias-controlled multiplex PCR relying on V- and J-specific primers, TCR beta CDR3 regions were amplified from genomic DNA. A second PCR step added a proprietary barcode and Illumina adapter sequences to the CDR3 amplicons. An Illumina MiSeq instrument was used to sequence the CDR3 libraries. Per the authors' processing: immunoSEQ Analyzer 3.0 was used for export and quality control, with R Bioconductor and Immunarch used for downstream analyses. Only productive rearrangements in the normalized downsampled data set went into calculating the repertoire metrics. Clonotypes larger than 5 templates in the normalized cohort were defined as pathologically expanded. The Inverse Simpson Index served as the measure of repertoire diversity. CMV-specificity analyses were carried out on the non-normalized data set to capture all clonotypes. TCRdb took this table from immuneACCESS and kept in-frame rearrangements with V and J called. Such tables lack part of the clones; where checked against another copy, unresolved V genes explain under half of the gap, and the rest is unexplained. The V and J calls and clone size are taken from that table; D and trimming were inferred from the DNA. This sample comprises some 13,000 clones, roughly 92% of them detected only once. The top ten clones comprise 7.8% of the sample.

CDR1 and CDR2, per the germline V gene, are SQVTM and ANQGSEA. The germline V end is reduced by 7 bases and the J end by 2 bases; junction bases left unmatched: 4. The CDR3 spans 12 residues, from the cysteine through the phenylalanine. Only the CDR3 part of the read is kept: 36 bases, read in frame from the first base. As regards this clone: Its antigen remains undetermined. No base quality values were provided; no much bigger clone lies one nucleotide off.

What this sample's time point label stands for: 100 days after allo-HCT. Blood from recipients was drawn about 28 days before transplant and again at days 30, 100 and 180 after transplant. Nuclei Lysis Solution was used to extract genomic DNA from fresh or cryopreserved unfractionated peripheral blood mononuclear cells. This receptor was obtained from a female patient aged 45-60 years who had an allogeneic stem cell transplant from an unrelated donor, so the T cells may come from the graft donor. Some clones in this sample may be carry-over from other donors' samples. The rearranged chain carries TRBV29-1 and TRBJ1-1; TRBD1 fits 7 bases in the junction. The source was PBMCs, collected 100 days after allogeneic stem cell transplant. The DNA sequence follows: TGCAGCGGCCGGGACAGTAACACTGAAGCTTTCTTT. Its protein is CSGRDSNTEAFF.